This TCR beta chain was sequenced for a study of a mutant IDH1 vaccine in newly diagnosed glioma. Study details: Patients began vaccination 4-6 weeks after radiotherapy alone, or with temozolomide cycles. Of the patients given treatment, roughly 60% were male and approximately 40% were female, and a mean age of about 44 years was recorded. Standard pretreatment was either radiotherapy, temozolomide, or, for most, radiochemotherapy with temozolomide.

Measured with immunoSEQ multiplex PCR; TCRdb has only the in-frame clones, and not every one. The top ten hold approximately 12% of the sample, which has roughly 32,000 clones, approximately 87% seen once. A remark on this clone: The antigen remains undetermined.

The time point here: week 47, end of study. In the vaccine, a single dose held 300 ug of the mutant IDH1 20-mer peptide, along with topical imiquimod. All eight of the vaccinations patients received fell in weeks 1, 3, 5, 7, 11, 15, 19 and 23. There are 16 residues in the CDR3. Trimming took 5 bases from V and 3 from J; bases not matched to a gene: 7. Germline V gives CDR1 SGHTA, CDR2 FQGNSA. The genes are TRBV7-2 and TRBJ2-5, with 12 nucleotides matching TRBD2. This receptor was taken from a woman in her 30s with glioma. Source: PBMCs, taken from a glioma patient whose treatment included an IDH1 peptide vaccine. CDR3 DNA: TGTGCCAGCAGCCCGAGGACTAGCGGGGCAAAAGAGACCCAGTACTTC. Its protein product is CASSPRTSGAKETQYF.